This T cell receptor (beta chain) was captured in a study of read filtering for tumor transcriptome and immune sequencing. The CDR3 covers 13 residues. CDR1 and CDR2 (germline): SGHAT, FQNNGV. This library used 300 to 450 ng RNA and molecular barcoded adaptors spanning alpha/delta and beta/gamma chains. TCRdb reprocessed the reads with MiXCR, giving one entry per CDR3 protein. The table includes some 120,000 distinct CDR3 sequences, 13% detected once. This clonotype has a single count. This could be a read error, since a much larger clone is one nucleotide away. The chain joins TRBV11-2 to TRBJ2-1; possible D gene TRBD2, 5 bases. The source is a donor aged 40 or over with multiple myeloma. The source material was a population of CD138-negative cells sorted from bone marrow. The CDR3 DNA sequence: TGTGCCAGCAGCCGAGGGAACAGCAATAAGCAGTTCTTC. Its translation is CASSRGNSNKQFF.